A selection of T cell receptor beta chains follows, all from one sample in a study of blood T cell repertoires in COVID-19. Sequencing used immunoSEQ multiplex PCR; TCRdb keeps in-frame clones, though not all of them. The sample holds just under 350,000 clones, 88% seen once. The sequencing sample was made of peripheral blood. The receptors were sampled from a woman in her 70s with COVID-19, enrolled during active disease. Both conserved end residues are part of each CDR3. The D gene is left open where the match is weak. Rows give clone size only sometimes, using once, few, many, or a class for an expanded clone.

j_call v_call d_call clone_size cdr3_aa
TRBJ1-2 TRBV6-2/TRBV6-3 TRBD1 few CASSQTGGLGDGYTF
TRBJ2-1 TRBV24-1 TRBD2 NA CATSDQGLAGYNEQFF
TRBJ2-1 TRBV27 TRBD1 NA CASSPPPGQGIDEQFF
TRBJ2-2 TRBV4-3 TRBD1 few CASSPRLTGVSTGELFF
TRBJ2-7 TRBV11-3 TRBD1 NA CASSSNRDSFLLLGCEQYF
TRBJ2-7 TRBV7-9 NA once CASSWDINYEQYF
TRBJ2-1 TRBV27 NA NA CASSLSGPTNEQFF
TRBJ1-2 TRBV12-5 TRBD1 NA CASGWTGTGDGYTF
TRBJ1-1 TRBV7-9 NA NA CASSPGREVWDTEAFF
TRBJ1-6 TRBV7-2 TRBD1 NA CASSLGRGQGKDSPLHF
TRBJ2-7 TRBV6-2/TRBV6-3 NA NA CASSYDSYEQYF
TRBJ2-6 TRBV18 NA NA CASSPQQPTSGANVLTF
TRBJ2-7 TRBV4-3 TRBD1 once CASSQDRGGSYEQYF
TRBJ1-2 TRBV5-6 TRBD1 NA CASSLDLSTGPGYTF
TRBJ1-5 TRBV19 NA NA CASSIDPPYSNQPQHF
TRBJ2-1 TRBV20-1 NA NA CSASSDEQFF
TRBJ2-4 TRBV19 TRBD1 NA CASTVTGDRAKNIQYF
TRBJ1-6 TRBV2 TRBD1 NA CASSEGQGYNSPLHF
TRBJ1-4 TRBV5-6 NA NA CASSSAVRATNEKLFF
TRBJ1-1 TRBV6-5 NA NA CASRRVTNTEAFF
TRBJ1-2 TRBV27 TRBD1 NA CASSPLGQGVNGYTF
TRBJ1-1 TRBV7-2 TRBD1 NA CASQRDRASTEAFF
TRBJ2-1 TRBV7-9 NA NA CASSLLTRSSYNEQFF